The rows below give T cell receptor beta chains drawn from one sample of a study of blood T cells in healthy people across ages. TCRdb re-derived calls from the 5' RACE reads in MiXCR, one entry per CDR3 protein. Of hundreds of thousands of distinct CDR3 sequences in the sample, 20% to 25% were seen once. Sequencing used blood. All receptors come from a man aged 65 to 79 in good health. Both conserved end residues are part of each CDR3. D genes are given only for firm matches. Not every row has a clone size; where given, it reads once, few, many or a size class.

abundance: many; d_gene: -; v_gene: TRBV6-1; j_gene: TRBJ2-1; CDR3aa: CASSGAPGFEQFF; CDR3nt: TGTGCCAGCAGTGGGGCCCCCGGATTTGAGCAGTTCTTC
abundance: few; d_gene: -; v_gene: TRBV20-1; j_gene: TRBJ2-7; CDR3aa: CSVTSGQSLYEQYF; CDR3nt: TGCAGTGTTACCTCGGGACAAAGCCTCTACGAGCAGTACTTC
abundance: few; d_gene: -; v_gene: TRBV29-1; j_gene: TRBJ2-1; CDR3aa: CSVGRRAYNEQFF; CDR3nt: TGCAGCGTAGGACGGAGGGCCTACAATGAGCAGTTCTTC
abundance: few; d_gene: -; v_gene: TRBV14; j_gene: TRBJ1-2; CDR3aa: CASSYKTGPYGYTF; CDR3nt: TGTGCCAGCAGCTACAAGACAGGACCCTATGGCTACACCTTC
abundance: -; d_gene: -; v_gene: TRBV4-2; j_gene: TRBJ2-1; CDR3aa: CASSQDLVQGFYNEQFF; CDR3nt: TGTGCCAGCAGCCAAGATCTTGTCCAGGGGTTCTACAATGAGCAGTTCTTC
abundance: few; d_gene: -; v_gene: TRBV28; j_gene: TRBJ1-1; CDR3aa: CASFRGLNTEAFF; CDR3nt: TGTGCCAGCTTCAGGGGTCTGAACACTGAAGCTTTCTTT
abundance: few; d_gene: TRBD1; v_gene: TRBV7-3; j_gene: TRBJ2-1; CDR3aa: CASSLTDRVEQFF; CDR3nt: TGTGCCAGCAGCTTAACGGACAGGGTTGAGCAGTTCTTC
abundance: -; d_gene: TRBD2; v_gene: TRBV29-1; j_gene: TRBJ2-2; CDR3aa: CSVRDGRGENDGELFF; CDR3nt: TGCAGCGTGAGGGATGGGCGGGGGGAAAATGACGGGGAGCTGTTTTTT
abundance: -; d_gene: -; v_gene: TRBV7-6; j_gene: TRBJ1-2; CDR3aa: CASSLQGMVGYTF; CDR3nt: TGTGCCAGCAGCTTACAGGGTATGGTTGGCTACACCTTC
abundance: few; d_gene: TRBD1; v_gene: TRBV4-1; j_gene: TRBJ1-4; CDR3aa: CASRGSFRGQGDEKLFF; CDR3nt: TGCGCCAGCAGGGGTTCATTCCGCGGACAGGGGGATGAAAAACTGTTTTTT
abundance: -; d_gene: -; v_gene: TRBV20-1; j_gene: TRBJ2-3; CDR3aa: CSAFYPGDTQYF; CDR3nt: TGCAGTGCTTTCTACCCGGGGGATACGCAGTATTTT
abundance: -; d_gene: -; v_gene: TRBV20-1; j_gene: TRBJ2-1; CDR3aa: CSARNQVPNNEQFF; CDR3nt: TGCAGTGCTAGAAACCAGGTTCCTAACAATGAGCAGTTCTTC
abundance: few; d_gene: TRBD1; v_gene: TRBV30; j_gene: TRBJ1-4; CDR3aa: CAWGRTGGEKLFF; CDR3nt: TGTGCCTGGGGAAGGACAGGGGGAGAAAAACTGTTTTTT
abundance: few; d_gene: -; v_gene: TRBV11-2; j_gene: TRBJ2-1; CDR3aa: CASSSEGSDRWIYEQFF; CDR3nt: TGTGCCAGCAGCTCGGAGGGATCGGACAGATGGATCTATGAGCAGTTCTTC
abundance: -; d_gene: -; v_gene: TRBV12-3/TRBV12-4; j_gene: TRBJ1-6; CDR3aa: CASSLLGRLNSPLHF; CDR3nt: TGTGCCAGCAGTTTACTCGGCAGATTAAATTCACCCCTCCACTTT
abundance: few; d_gene: -; v_gene: TRBV12-3/TRBV12-4; j_gene: TRBJ2-5; CDR3aa: CASSLIPDQETQYF; CDR3nt: TGTGCCAGCAGTTTGATCCCAGATCAAGAGACCCAGTACTTC
abundance: -; d_gene: -; v_gene: TRBV7-8; j_gene: TRBJ2-1; CDR3aa: CASSLRFNEQFF; CDR3nt: TGTGCCAGCAGCCTACGGTTCAATGAGCAGTTCTTC
abundance: -; d_gene: -; v_gene: TRBV2; j_gene: TRBJ2-1; CDR3aa: CASSERGVAYNEQFF; CDR3nt: TGTGCCAGCAGTGAGCGGGGCGTTGCCTACAATGAGCAGTTCTTC
abundance: -; d_gene: -; v_gene: TRBV5-1; j_gene: TRBJ1-4; CDR3aa: CASSTGYSVEKLFF; CDR3nt: TGCGCCAGCAGTACAGGGTATTCCGTCGAAAAACTGTTTTTT
abundance: -; d_gene: -; v_gene: TRBV5-1; j_gene: TRBJ1-4; CDR3aa: CASTTGGLTNEKLFF; CDR3nt: TGCGCCAGCACCACGGGAGGATTAACTAATGAAAAACTGTTTTTT
abundance: -; d_gene: -; v_gene: TRBV12-3/TRBV12-4; j_gene: TRBJ2-5; CDR3aa: CASSFRRGATLKGVQETQYF; CDR3nt: TGTGCCAGCAGTTTTCGCCGAGGAGCGACTCTTAAGGGGGTCCAAGAGACCCAGTACTTC
abundance: few; d_gene: -; v_gene: TRBV12-3/TRBV12-4; j_gene: TRBJ1-3; CDR3aa: CASSSSFSGNTIYF; CDR3nt: TGTGCCAGCAGTTCATCTTTCTCTGGAAACACCATATATTTT
abundance: few; d_gene: TRBD1; v_gene: TRBV12-3/TRBV12-4; j_gene: TRBJ2-7; CDR3aa: CASSLARGQEGPSYEQYF; CDR3nt: TGTGCCAGCAGTTTAGCGAGGGGACAGGAGGGACCCTCCTACGAGCAGTACTTC
abundance: many; d_gene: -; v_gene: TRBV5-1; j_gene: TRBJ2-7; CDR3aa: CASSLGGFQPSYEQYF; CDR3nt: TGCGCCAGCAGCTTGGGAGGGTTCCAACCCTCCTACGAGCAGTACTTC
abundance: once; d_gene: -; v_gene: TRBV2; j_gene: TRBJ2-1; CDR3aa: CASSDGSVDEQFF; CDR3nt: TGTGCCAGCAGTGACGGCAGTGTGGATGAGCAGTTCTTC
abundance: -; d_gene: -; v_gene: TRBV4-3; j_gene: TRBJ1-2; CDR3aa: CASSQDQAHYGYTF; CDR3nt: TGCGCCAGCAGCCAAGACCAGGCCCACTATGGCTACACCTTC
abundance: many; d_gene: TRBD2; v_gene: TRBV12-3/TRBV12-4; j_gene: TRBJ2-1; CDR3aa: CASSLYGLANHNEQFF; CDR3nt: TGTGCCAGCAGTTTATACGGACTAGCGAATCACAATGAGCAGTTCTTC
abundance: few; d_gene: -; v_gene: TRBV2; j_gene: TRBJ2-1; CDR3aa: CAGHGGGNNEQFF; CDR3nt: TGTGCCGGCCACGGCGGCGGAAACAATGAGCAGTTCTTC
abundance: few; d_gene: TRBD1; v_gene: TRBV11-2; j_gene: TRBJ1-3; CDR3aa: CASSFLRTGGNSGNTIYF; CDR3nt: TGTGCCAGCAGCTTCCTGAGGACAGGGGGCAACTCTGGAAACACCATATATTTT
abundance: few; d_gene: TRBD2; v_gene: TRBV10-3; j_gene: TRBJ2-1; CDR3aa: CAISGGSGGLSYNEQFF; CDR3nt: TGTGCCATCAGTGGGGGGAGCGGGGGGCTCTCCTACAATGAGCAGTTCTTC
abundance: -; d_gene: -; v_gene: TRBV5-1; j_gene: TRBJ2-1; CDR3aa: CASNGQSIVQFF; CDR3nt: TGCGCCAGCAATGGGCAGTCGATAGTGCAGTTCTTC
abundance: few; d_gene: -; v_gene: TRBV30; j_gene: TRBJ2-1; CDR3aa: CAWSRIDEQFF; CDR3nt: TGTGCCTGGAGTAGGATCGATGAGCAGTTCTTC
abundance: -; d_gene: TRBD2; v_gene: TRBV7-8; j_gene: TRBJ2-3; CDR3aa: CASSTRPGTSGSTDTQYF; CDR3nt: TGTGCCAGCAGCACGCGCCCCGGGACTAGCGGAAGCACAGATACGCAGTATTTT
abundance: many; d_gene: TRBD1; v_gene: TRBV4-3; j_gene: TRBJ1-2; CDR3aa: CASSHLRQGAGNYGYTF; CDR3nt: TGCGCCAGCAGCCATCTCAGACAGGGGGCGGGGAACTATGGCTACACCTTC
abundance: many; d_gene: -; v_gene: TRBV12-3/TRBV12-4; j_gene: TRBJ2-1; CDR3aa: CASSQPMVNEQFF; CDR3nt: TGTGCCAGCAGTCAACCCATGGTCAATGAGCAGTTCTTC
abundance: few; d_gene: -; v_gene: TRBV12-3/TRBV12-4; j_gene: TRBJ1-4; CDR3aa: CASSRETNEKLFF; CDR3nt: TGTGCCAGCAGTCGGGAAACTAATGAAAAACTGTTTTTT
abundance: few; d_gene: -; v_gene: TRBV5-1; j_gene: TRBJ2-3; CDR3aa: CASSLEGASSTDTQYF; CDR3nt: TGCGCCAGCAGCTTGGAGGGCGCCTCTAGCACAGATACGCAGTATTTT
abundance: -; d_gene: TRBD2; v_gene: TRBV5-5; j_gene: TRBJ2-2; CDR3aa: CASSPRLAGDPGELFF; CDR3nt: TGTGCCAGCAGCCCAAGACTAGCGGGAGATCCCGGGGAGCTGTTTTTT
abundance: few; d_gene: -; v_gene: TRBV9; j_gene: TRBJ1-5; CDR3aa: CASSVDYSNQPQHF; CDR3nt: TGTGCCAGCAGCGTAGACTATAGCAATCAGCCCCAGCATTTT
abundance: few; d_gene: -; v_gene: TRBV4-1; j_gene: TRBJ2-1; CDR3aa: CASSHSKGGRSYNEQFF; CDR3nt: TGCGCCAGCAGCCACTCTAAGGGGGGAAGATCCTACAATGAGCAGTTCTTC
abundance: -; d_gene: -; v_gene: TRBV10-3; j_gene: TRBJ1-1; CDR3aa: CAISGAGIVNTEAFF; CDR3nt: TGTGCCATCAGTGGGGCAGGGATTGTGAACACTGAAGCTTTCTTT
abundance: -; d_gene: TRBD2; v_gene: TRBV20-1; j_gene: TRBJ2-1; CDR3aa: CSAGRTSGSGEQFF; CDR3nt: TGCAGTGCTGGACGGACTAGCGGGAGTGGTGAGCAGTTCTTC
abundance: few; d_gene: -; v_gene: TRBV20-1; j_gene: TRBJ2-1; CDR3aa: CSATRGDEQFF; CDR3nt: TGCAGTGCAACCCGGGGCGATGAGCAGTTCTTC
abundance: -; d_gene: TRBD1; v_gene: TRBV12-3/TRBV12-4; j_gene: TRBJ2-3; CDR3aa: CASSSTGELSADTQYF; CDR3nt: TGTGCCAGCAGTTCGACAGGGGAATTGAGCGCAGATACGCAGTATTTT
abundance: few; d_gene: TRBD1; v_gene: TRBV7-8; j_gene: TRBJ2-3; CDR3aa: CASSLDLGQSTDTQYF; CDR3nt: TGTGCCAGCAGCTTAGACCTGGGACAGAGCACAGATACGCAGTATTTT
abundance: -; d_gene: TRBD2; v_gene: TRBV12-3/TRBV12-4; j_gene: TRBJ2-3; CDR3aa: CASSFWLAGGVDTQYF; CDR3nt: TGTGCCAGCAGTTTCTGGCTAGCGGGAGGGGTAGATACGCAGTATTTT
abundance: few; d_gene: -; v_gene: TRBV20-1; j_gene: TRBJ1-2; CDR3aa: CSASPRANYGYTF; CDR3nt: TGCAGTGCTAGCCCCCGAGCTAACTATGGCTACACCTTC
abundance: once; d_gene: TRBD2; v_gene: TRBV6-2/TRBV6-3; j_gene: TRBJ2-1; CDR3aa: CASSQRVAGTYNEQFF; CDR3nt: TGTGCCAGCAGCCAAAGGGTAGCGGGCACCTACAATGAGCAGTTCTTC
abundance: -; d_gene: -; v_gene: TRBV11-2; j_gene: TRBJ1-2; CDR3aa: CASSLNSAGSYGYTF; CDR3nt: TGTGCCAGCAGCTTAAATTCGGCGGGGAGTTATGGCTACACCTTC
abundance: few; d_gene: -; v_gene: TRBV20-1; j_gene: TRBJ1-2; CDR3aa: CSAISGGLNYGYTF; CDR3nt: TGCAGTGCCATCTCCGGGGGGTTGAACTATGGCTACACCTTC
abundance: -; d_gene: -; v_gene: TRBV9; j_gene: TRBJ2-5; CDR3aa: CASSVGATYQETQYF; CDR3nt: TGTGCCAGCAGCGTAGGTGCAACATACCAAGAGACCCAGTACTTC
abundance: few; d_gene: -; v_gene: TRBV19; j_gene: TRBJ1-3; CDR3aa: CASSADMGNTIYF; CDR3nt: TGTGCCAGTAGTGCCGACATGGGAAACACCATATATTTT